This T cell receptor beta chain was observed in a study of response to subunit inactivated influenza vaccine (dated by TCRdb to between 2018 and 2020). Study-level background: Deep quantitative T cell receptor repertoire profiling was used in the study to track responses to a trivalent subunit inactivated influenza vaccine.

The library was prepared using RT-PCR. Sequenced on an Illumina HiSeq 2500. The public reads were reanalyzed by TCRdb: fastp trimming at Q25, MiXCR alignment, in-frame beta chains only. CDR3 protein duplicates are merged, each entry listing the most common genes and DNA. The sample table holds 710,000 or so distinct CDR3 sequences, of which roughly 14% were seen once. The top ten hold around 10% of the sample. Only a few counts were recorded for this clonotype. The antigen it recognizes is unknown. No per-base quality is available; no much larger clone lies one base away. V is pared back by 5 bases and J by 1 base, with 13 bases lying between the germline termini. From cysteine to phenylalanine, the CDR3 is 15 amino acids long. CDR3 DNA only is kept here, 45 bases in frame from base 1. What the work shows at the level of the full study, not this receptor alone: It was suggested by the authors that each seasonal influenza vaccination may recruit only a limited number of new T cells.

The sequence links TRBV12-3 or TRBV12-4 to TRBJ2-3; a confident D gene designation cannot be given. The origin of this receptor is a man aged 50 to 59 who received an inactivated influenza vaccine. Donor details come from another sample of the same person, matched by shared clones. Sample: PBMCs from blood, taken 11 to 12 days after vaccination. The CDR3 region has the sequence CASSQRVVGTDTQYF. The DNA reads as follows: TGTGCCAGCAGTCAAAGGGTAGTGGGCACAGATACGCAGTATTTT.